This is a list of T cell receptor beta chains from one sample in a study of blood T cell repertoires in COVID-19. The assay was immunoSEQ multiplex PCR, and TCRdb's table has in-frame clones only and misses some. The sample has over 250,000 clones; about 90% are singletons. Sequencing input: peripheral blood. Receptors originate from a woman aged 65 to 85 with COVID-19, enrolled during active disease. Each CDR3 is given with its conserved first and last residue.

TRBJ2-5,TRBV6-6,CASSGPGQQETQYF
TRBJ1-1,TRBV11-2,CASSPPVPEAFF
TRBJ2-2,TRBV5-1,CASSSPAAGELFF
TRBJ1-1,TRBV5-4,CASSRRDRADTEAFF
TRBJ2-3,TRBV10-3,CAISESRQRRDWGTDTQYF
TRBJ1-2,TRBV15,CATSQDRKRWGYTF
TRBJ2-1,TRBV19,CASSKRTEHYNEQFF
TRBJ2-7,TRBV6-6,CASRAGTGKGEQYF
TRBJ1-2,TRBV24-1,CATSDGQGLRGYTF
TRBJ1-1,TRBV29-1,CSAMGENTEAFF
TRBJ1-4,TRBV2,CASSQLRGNEKLFF
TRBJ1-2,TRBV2,CASSVSVSGYTF
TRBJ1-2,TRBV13,CASSFWRVLGYGYTF
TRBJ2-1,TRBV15,CATSWGLAGGGEQFF
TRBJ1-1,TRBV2,CASSYRNTEAFF
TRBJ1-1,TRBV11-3,CASSPRTGNTEAFF
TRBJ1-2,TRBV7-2,CASSSGSAGGYGYTF
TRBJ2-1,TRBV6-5,CASSSPGRVEQFF
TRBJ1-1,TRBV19,CASSILQGNEAFF
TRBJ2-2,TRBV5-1,CASSIFGTPNTGELFF
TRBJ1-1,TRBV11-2,CASSLILGQSKPNTEAFF
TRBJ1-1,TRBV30,CAWSGKGASTEAFF